The TCR beta chain under discussion was sequenced for a study of blood T cell repertoires in COVID-19. Across the whole study: Acute and convalescent COVID-19 specimens originated in the United States, Italy and Spain. Sources were T cells, B-cell-depleted T cells, or PBMCs; the material itself was cDNA or gDNA.

The CDR3 runs to 16 residues. The V gene lost 2 bases and the J gene lost 4 bases, with 18 bases spanning the gap. In germline, CDR1 is SGHKS, CDR2 YYEKEE (reference sequence). Per the original methods: Amplification of reference gene primers provided the estimated nucleated cell counts. TCRdb's table, derived via immunoSEQ multiplex PCR, lists solely in-frame clones and lacks some. V, J and clone size derive from that table, while D and trimming were established from the DNA sequence. The sample holds 200,000 to 250,000 clones, about 85% seen once. This TCR was recovered from a middle-aged man with acute or convalescent COVID-19. This chain joins TRBV5-5 and TRBJ1-1; perhaps TRBD1 as D (6 bases). Material for sequencing was peripheral blood. The CDR3 nucleotides read TGTGCCAGCAGCTTCTTTACAGGGAAGCTTGGCACTGAAGCTTTCTTT. Its translation is CASSFFTGKLGTEAFF.